This TCR beta chain was captured in a study of Graves' ophthalmopathy and Graves' hyperthyroidism. Beta-chain TCR CDR3 regions were amplified from RNA transcripts. HTBI-primed first-round RT-PCR preceded second-round multiplex PCR. TCRdb passed the multiplex PCR reads through MiXCR, listing each CDR3 protein once. The repertoire includes a few hundred thousand distinct CDR3 sequences, 20% to 25% of them detected once, and around 3% sits in the top ten. This clonotype was recorded at least ten times. The CDR3 runs 12 residues. The V end was cut by 5 bases, the J end by 7 bases, with 12 bases between. In germline, CDR1 is MNHNS, CDR2 SASEGT. Hyperthyroidism is called stable when no ophthalmopathy develops within 18 months of follow-up.

The V call is TRBV6-1, the J call TRBJ2-7; D possibly matches TRBD1 or TRBD2 (5 bases each). This TCR came from a woman younger than 30 with stable Graves' hyperthyroidism. Sample: peripheral blood. The CDR3 nucleotides read TGTGCCAGCAGTCGCGGGCAGGGAGAGCAGTACTTC. Encoded protein: CASSRGQGEQYF.